This entry lists 28 T cell receptor beta chains sequenced from one sample in a study of OX40 agonist ivuxolimab in advanced cancers. Generated by immunoSEQ multiplex PCR, the TCRdb table keeps only in-frame clones and is missing some. The sample contains about 77,000 clones, around four fifths of which appear only once. The specimen was CD4+ or CD8+ T cells sorted from blood, collected in a trial of the OX40 agonist ivuxolimab. Receptors were obtained from an adult with an advanced solid tumor such as melanoma, head and neck, liver or kidney cancer.

The chain links TRBV4-2 to TRBJ2-3, with D possibly TRBD2 on 6 matching bases. CDR1 LGHNA and CDR2 YNFKEQ come from the germline V gene. V was trimmed by 4 bases and J by 0 bases, leaving 14 bases between them. This CDR3 is built from 16 residues. In DNA, the CDR3 is TGTGCCAGCAGCCCCCGGGTAGCGGTAAGCACAGATACGCAGTATTTT. It yields the protein CASSPRVAVSTDTQYF.

This clone was recorded once. V usage is TRBV28 and J usage is TRBJ2-7, with 13 nucleotides matching TRBD2. Trimming removed 0 bases from V and 2 bases from J; junction bases left unmatched: 7. Germline CDR1 reads MDHEN; CDR2 reads SYDVKM. The length of the CDR3 is 18 residues. In nucleotides, the CDR3 is TGTGCCAGCAGTTTATGGGGACTAGCGGGGTCTGCTGCCTACGAGCAGTACTTC. Its translation: CASSLWGLAGSAAYEQYF.

The chain carries TRBV11-1 and TRBJ2-7; 11 bases agree with TRBD2. Germline lookup yields CDR1 SGHAT and CDR2 FQDESV (reference sequence). CDR3 length equals 16 residues. V shed 5 bases, J shed 3 bases, and the junction held 9 bases outside the gene matches. The CDR3 nucleotides are TGTGCCAGCAGCACAGCCGGTAGCGGGGGGGACTACGAGCAGTACTTC. Its protein product is CASSTAGSGGDYEQYF.

V usage is TRBV27 and J usage is TRBJ2-7, with 10 positions matching TRBD2. The germline V gene has CDR1 MNHEY and CDR2 SMNVEV (reference sequence). V dropped 2 bases and J dropped 3; count of bases not matched to a gene: 4. The CDR3 is made up of 15 amino acids. CDR3 protein: CASSLSGRVYYEQYF. The CDR3 DNA follows: TGTGCCAGCAGTTTAAGCGGGAGGGTCTACTACGAGCAGTACTTC.

This sequence joins TRBV7-9 and TRBJ1-2; D gene ambiguous. The CDR3 extends over 15 amino acids. Trimming pared 4 bases from V and 4 bases from J, leaving 16 bases between. Germline CDR1 and CDR2: SEHNR and FQNEAQ (reference sequence). CDR3 in amino acids: CASSSVGVYSYGYTF. CDR3 coding DNA: TGTGCCAGCAGCTCTGTCGGTGTATACAGCTATGGCTACACCTTC.

The chain has TRBV6-5 and TRBJ2-2; 8 bases fit TRBD1. CDR1 is MNHEY and CDR2 is SVGAGI in the germline V gene. CDR3 length: 15 residues. With V trimmed by 8 bases and J by 7 bases, 12 bases remained unmatched. The CDR3 sequence: CASVRTGGIGGELFF. The CDR3 nucleotides read TGTGCCAGCGTACGTACAGGGGGAATCGGCGGGGAGCTGTTTTTT.

The J gene is TRBJ1-3, the V gene TRBV11-1, with D maybe TRBD1 (6 bases). Germline-derived CDR1 and CDR2 are SGHAT and FQDESV (reference sequence). V shed 5 bases and J shed 4 bases, with 12 bases lying between them. CDR3 length equals 14 residues. The CDR3 is CASSGTGYGNTIYF. Written as DNA, the CDR3 is TGTGCCAGCAGCGGCACAGGGTACGGAAACACCATATATTTT.

The gene calls are TRBV18 and TRBJ2-2; the D gene is possibly TRBD1 (5 bases). There are 14 residues in the CDR3. Per the germline V gene, CDR1 is KGHSH and CDR2 is LQKENI. Trimming took 3 bases from V and 7 from J, leaving 12 bases between them. Written as DNA, the CDR3 is TGTGCCAGCTCACCCGGGCAGGGCAGCGGGGAGCTGTTTTTT. This encodes CASSPGQGSGELFF.

There are a few counts of this clone. This rearrangement joins TRBV5-5 to TRBJ2-2; D is perhaps TRBD2 (5 bases). The CDR3 loop spans 15 amino acids. Germline values: CDR1 SGHKS, CDR2 YYEKEE (reference sequence). V was cut by 0 bases and J by 1 base, with 7 bases left in between. This CDR3 reads CASSLDGVNTGELFF. CDR3 sequence (DNA): TGTGCCAGCAGCTTGGACGGGGTGAACACCGGGGAGCTGTTTTTT.

This clone appeared a few times. The chain carries TRBV9 and TRBJ1-2; no firm D call. Germline V gives CDR1 SGDLS, CDR2 YYNGEE. This CDR3 region has 14 residues. The V gene lost 4 bases and the J gene lost 5 bases, with 15 bases spanning the gap. CDR3 region: CASSLRSTAYGYTF. The CDR3 nucleotides are TGTGCCAGCAGCCTCAGGAGCACAGCGTATGGCTACACCTTC.

V usage is TRBV10-3 and J usage is TRBJ2-2; D gene ambiguous. Trimming cost V 2 bases and J 5 bases, with 15 bases left between them. This CDR3 region has 16 residues. Germline values: CDR1 ENHRY, CDR2 SYGVKD. The CDR3 is CAISERSTEGTGELFF. DNA for the CDR3: TGTGCCATCAGTGAGAGAAGTACAGAAGGTACCGGGGAGCTGTTTTTT.

This rearrangement joins TRBV6-1 to TRBJ1-1; D call uncertain. The CDR3 is 14 amino acids. Trimming stripped 0 bases from V and 1 base from J, with 6 bases between. Germline CDR1 is MNHNS and CDR2 is SASEGT. The CDR3, as DNA: TGTGCCAGCAGTGAAGCAGGTAGGAACACTGAAGCTTTCTTT. Residues: CASSEAGRNTEAFF.

The rearrangement uses TRBV15 and TRBJ2-7; D is uncertain. Germline loops: CDR1 LNHNV, CDR2 YYDKDF (reference sequence). The ends were cut back, 0 bases at V and 3 bases at J, with 6 bases in the middle. The CDR3 runs to 13 residues. The CDR3 here is CATSRDRNYEQYF. The CDR3, as DNA: TGTGCCACCAGCAGAGATAGGAACTACGAGCAGTACTTC.

The chain joins TRBV6-5 to TRBJ1-1; 8 positions match TRBD1. J lost 2 bases, V lost 5 bases, and 7 bases had no gene match. This CDR3 contains 15 residues. The germline V gene encodes CDR1 MNHEY and CDR2 SVGAGI. CDR3 nucleotide sequence: TGTGCCAGCAGTCCATCCAGGGGGCGCAACACTGAAGCTTTCTTT. Translating it yields CASSPSRGRNTEAFF.

This sequence joins TRBV4-1 and TRBJ2-6, with D tentatively TRBD2 (5 bases). Between the trimmed V and J ends, which lost 4 bases and 2 bases, there was a span of 18 bases. The germline CDR1 and CDR2 sequences are MGHRA and YSYEKL. CDR3 length equals 18 residues. Here the CDR3 reads CASSLKAVEVPGANVLTF. The CDR3 DNA reads TGCGCCAGCAGCCTTAAAGCGGTCGAAGTCCCTGGGGCCAACGTCCTGACTTTC.

The chain combines TRBV4-3 with TRBJ2-6; D may be TRBD2 (6 bases). V was cut by 3 bases and J by 4 bases, with 28 bases left in between. The CDR3 contains 21 residues. Germline CDR1 and CDR2: LGHNA and YSLEER. The CDR3: CASSHIRLGARGAPGANVLTF. The CDR3 nucleotides are TGCGCCAGCAGCCACATCCGACTAGGGGCCCGTGGCGCTCCGGGGGCCAACGTCCTGACTTTC.

This clone was detected only a few times. The rearrangement joins TRBV2 to TRBJ2-5; the D is unclear. The germline V and J ends were trimmed by 1 base and 5 bases, with 8 bases remaining between them. Germline-derived CDR1 and CDR2 are SNHLY and FYNNEI. This CDR3 contains 13 residues. CDR3 in amino acids: CASSEGFWETQYF. CDR3 DNA: TGTGCCAGCAGTGAAGGTTTTTGGGAGACCCAGTACTTC.

The V and J genes are TRBV7-9 and TRBJ2-7; 11 nucleotides agree with TRBD1. The CDR3 length is 15 residues. Germline V CDR1 and CDR2: SEHNR, FQNEAQ (reference sequence). The V and J ends lost 6 bases and 4 bases, in that order; junction bases with no gene match: 8. In DNA form, the CDR3 reads TGTGCCAGCAGTCCCTCCGGGACAGGGGGGTACGAGCAGTACTTC. Protein product: CASSPSGTGGYEQYF.

This clone has a single count. This chain links TRBV5-1 with TRBJ2-5; 9 bases align to TRBD1. The CDR3 is 14 amino acids. Germline-derived CDR1 and CDR2 are SGHRS and YFSETQ. V shed 2 bases and J 5 bases; nucleotides not matched to a gene: 4. The CDR3: CASSLQGAGETQYF. The CDR3 nucleotides are TGCGCCAGCAGCTTACAGGGGGCGGGGGAGACCCAGTACTTC.

The chain combines TRBV5-4 with TRBJ2-7; D is unresolved. The V gene's germline CDR1 is SGHNT and CDR2 YYREEE (reference sequence). This CDR3 spans 12 amino acids. With 4 bases removed from V and 6 bases from J, the gap between germline ends came to 11 bases. For the CDR3, the DNA is TGTGCCAGCAGCCTATTTTTCGGCGAGCAGTACTTC. Translated: CASSLFFGEQYF. Combining the CDR3 with reference TRBV5-4 and TRBJ2-7 gives the whole variable domain ETGVTQSPTHLIKTRGQQVTLRCSSQSGHNTVSWYQQALGQGPQFIFQYYREEENGRGNFPPRFSGLQFPNYSSELNVNALELDDSALYLCASSLFFGEQYFGPGTRLTVT.

The genes are TRBV7-7 and TRBJ2-5, with 12 bases fitting TRBD1. The CDR3 is 16 residues long. The junction had 5 bases not matched to a gene; V was cut back by 1 base and J by 5 bases. CDR1 and CDR2 from the germline V gene are SSHAT and FNYEAQ (reference sequence). This CDR3 is CASSLGDRGLTETQYF. In nucleotides, the CDR3 is TGTGCCAGCAGCTTAGGGGACAGGGGGCTAACTGAGACCCAGTACTTC.

The chain links TRBV5-1 to TRBJ2-3; 7 bases agree with TRBD2. The CDR3 is 15 residues long. With 4 bases clipped from V and 0 bases from J, the junction kept 5 bases outside the gene matches. Germline CDR1 and CDR2: SGHRS and YFSETQ. The CDR3 coding sequence is TGCGCCAGCAGCCCTGAACTAGCGAGCACAGATACGCAGTATTTT. Amino acids: CASSPELASTDTQYF. Filled out from reference TRBV5-1 and TRBJ2-3, the complete variable domain reads KAGVTQTPRYLIKTRGQQVTLSCSPISGHRSVSWYQQTPGQGLQFLFEYFSETQRNKGNFPGRFSGRQFSNSRSEMNVSTLELGDSALYLCASSPELASTDTQYFGPGTRLTVL.

The sample holds one count of this clone. The J gene is TRBJ1-1, the V gene TRBV11-2, with D uncertain. The CDR3 is 16 amino acids. Looked up from germline, CDR1 is SGHAT and CDR2 is FQNNGV. Trimming left V 0 bases short and J 1 base short, with 12 bases between. Written as DNA, the CDR3 is TGTGCCAGCAGCTTAGATTCCCTAACACGGAACACTGAAGCTTTCTTT. It encodes CASSLDSLTRNTEAFF.

This clone was recorded only once. This sequence joins TRBV27 and TRBJ2-7; TRBD1 is a possible D gene (6 bases). In germline, CDR1 is MNHEY, CDR2 SMNVEV (reference sequence). The V and J ends lost 2 bases and 4 bases respectively, with 21 bases between them. This CDR3 has 17 amino acids. The CDR3 DNA sequence: TGTGCCAGCAGTTTAAGGGGATGGGACACCAACTTTTACGAGCAGTACTTC. Its translation: CASSLRGWDTNFYEQYF.

The chain's CDR3 is CASSLGGPLGFF. CDR3 coding DNA: TGTGCCAGCAGCTTAGGGGGCCCCCTGGGGTTCTTC. This chain links TRBV7-2 with TRBJ2-1, with TRBD1 as a possible D gene (5 bases). There are 12 residues in the CDR3. Between the trimmed V and J ends, which lost 1 base and 15 bases, there was a span of 13 bases. CDR1 SGHTA and CDR2 FQGNSA come from the germline V gene.

The J gene is TRBJ2-3, the V gene TRBV4-2; D not certain. Germline CDR1 is LGHNA and CDR2 is YNFKEQ. Trimming pared 0 bases from V and 6 bases from J, leaving 7 bases between. The length of the CDR3 is 13 residues. CDR3: CASSQETRDTQYF. CDR3 sequence (DNA): TGTGCCAGCAGCCAAGAAACCAGGGATACGCAGTATTTT.

The sample holds a few counts of this clone. This chain connects TRBV28 to TRBJ1-2, with D unresolved. CDR3 length: 11 amino acids. Looked up from germline, CDR1 is MDHEN and CDR2 is SYDVKM. Between the trimmed V and J ends, which lost 3 bases and 8 bases, there was a span of 7 bases. CDR3 amino acids: CASSFGLGYTF. The CDR3 nucleotides read TGTGCCAGCAGTTTTGGCCTCGGCTACACCTTC.

The chain recombines TRBV11-3 with TRBJ1-1; D remains unclear. Germline loops: CDR1 SGHNT, CDR2 YENEEA. Trimming took off 3 bases at V and 1 base at J, with 9 bases between the two ends. The CDR3 sequence is 14 residues long. The CDR3 DNA is TGTGCCAGCAGCTTTGAGGAGGGGAACACTGAAGCTTTCTTT. Protein product: CASSFEEGNTEAFF.